This entry lists 28 T cell receptor beta chains sequenced from one sample in a study of graft-versus-host responses after intestinal transplantation. This table comes from immunoSEQ multiplex PCR, and its TCRdb copy is limited to in-frame clones, with some not included. Of roughly 13,000 clones in the sample, 35% to 40% are singletons; the top ten hold 15%. There were around 200,000 CFSE-labeled responder cells plated together with around 200,000 irradiated, violet-dye-labeled stimulator cells. Material: alloreactive CD8+ T cells from a mixed lymphocyte reaction culture, obtained before intestinal transplant. Subset described: CFSE-low proliferating T cells sorted from roughly six-day pre-transplant mixed lymphocyte reaction (GvH or HvG direction). The receptors shown here come from a human patient who received an intestinal transplant.

The chain combines TRBV7-9 with TRBJ2-2, with a weak D call TRBD2 (5 bases). This CDR3 has 14 residues. The germline V gene has CDR1 SEHNR and CDR2 FQNEAQ (reference sequence). Trimming took 4 bases from V and 6 from J, leaving 12 bases between them. The DNA for the CDR3 is TGTGCCAGCAGCTCAAGCCTAGCACCCGGGGAGCTGTTTTTT. This encodes CASSSSLAPGELFF.

This clone was counted a few times. This same CDR3 is encoded by further DNA sequences in the sample. The chain couples TRBV10-1 to TRBJ2-7, with 9 bases that match TRBD2. V shed 2 bases, J shed 1 base, and the junction held 3 bases outside the gene matches. Germline V gene data show CDR1 as WNHNN and CDR2 as SYGVQD (reference sequence). The CDR3 spans 15 residues. The DNA of the CDR3 is TGCGCCAGCAGTGAGCGGCTAGCGGGGTCCTACGAGCAGTACTTC. Amino acids: CASSERLAGSYEQYF.

This clone came up a few times. V usage is TRBV30 and J usage is TRBJ1-1; weak D call: TRBD1 (5 bases). V was cut by 5 bases and J by 2 bases, with 9 bases left in between. The CDR3 totals 12 residues. The germline V gene encodes CDR1 GTSNPN and CDR2 SVGIG (reference sequence). DNA for the CDR3: TGTGCCTGGGGGGGGATTAACACTGAAGCTTTCTTT. It translates to CAWGGINTEAFF. The full variable domain, its missing parts supplied by reference TRBV30 and TRBJ1-1, is SQTIHQWPATLVQPVGSPLSLECTVEGTSNPNLYWYRQAAGRGLQLLFYSVGIGQISSEVPQNLSASRPQDRQFILSSKKLLLSDSGFYLCAWGGINTEAFFGQGTRLTVV.

The chain joins TRBV27 to TRBJ2-4; 9 nucleotides agree with TRBD1. Germline loops: CDR1 MNHEY, CDR2 SMNVEV (reference sequence). The CDR3 sequence is 15 residues long. V dropped 8 bases and J dropped 8; count of bases not matched to a gene: 13. This CDR3 reads CASGTITGGLDIQYF. Written as DNA, the CDR3 is TGTGCCAGCGGTACAATTACAGGGGGCCTTGACATTCAGTACTTC.

The chain uses TRBV2 and TRBJ1-5; D unresolved. Germline V gives CDR1 SNHLY, CDR2 FYNNEI. This CDR3 spans 15 amino acids. The V end lost 4 bases, the J end lost 2 bases, and 12 bases lay between the germline ends. The CDR3 reads CASSGAGRGNQPQHF. DNA of the CDR3: TGTGCCAGCAGTGGGGCGGGCCGGGGCAATCAGCCCCAGCATTTT. The whole variable domain, filled in from reference TRBV2 and TRBJ1-5, reads EPEVTQTPSHQVTQMGQEVILRCVPISNHLYFYWYRQILGQKVEFLVSFYNNEISEKSEIFDDQFSVERPDGSNFTLKIRSTKLEDSAMYFCASSGAGRGNQPQHFGDGTRLSIL.

This clone was detected only a few times. This chain links TRBV7-9 with TRBJ2-3; 8 bases are a match to TRBD2. Germline trimming cut 1 base from V and 2 bases from J; bases unmatched to any gene: 2. Germline CDR1 and CDR2: SEHNR and FQNEAQ (reference sequence). This CDR3 region has 15 residues. The chain's CDR3 is CASSLGTSLTDTQYF. In nucleotides, the CDR3 is TGTGCCAGCAGCTTAGGGACTAGCCTCACAGATACGCAGTATTTT.

This clone was counted ten times or more. This chain links TRBV4-3 with TRBJ2-5, with a tentative D call TRBD2 (5 bases). CDR3 size: 15 residues. Trimming shortened V by 6 bases and J by 5 bases, and 19 bases separated the two germline ends. The germline CDR1 and CDR2 sequences are LGHNA and YSLEER. CDR3 in DNA: TGCGCCAGCAGTCACCTTTATGGACTGGGGGAGACCCAGTACTTC. This codes for CASSHLYGLGETQYF.

This chain uses TRBV7-9 with TRBJ2-6; D may be TRBD2 (5 bases). CDR1 and CDR2 from the germline V gene are SEHNR and FQNEAQ (reference sequence). With 4 bases removed from V and 8 bases from J, the gap between germline ends came to 12 bases. This CDR3 has 14 amino acids. In DNA, the CDR3 is TGTGCCAGCAGCTCAGTTTGGGAGTCCAACGTCCTGACTTTC. Residues: CASSSVWESNVLTF.

This chain joins TRBV6-5 and TRBJ2-7, with a weak D call TRBD1 (6 bases). The CDR3 extends over 13 amino acids. V shed 1 base and J shed 3 bases, with 7 bases lying between them. Germline V CDR1 and CDR2: MNHEY, SVGAGI. Written as DNA, the CDR3 is TGTGCCAGCAGTTACTTACAGGGCTACGAGCAGTACTTC. Residues: CASSYLQGYEQYF.

As for this clone: A far larger clone differs by one base, so this is likely a read error. Other DNA sequences within the sample encode an identical CDR3. V gene TRBV5-1 combines with J gene TRBJ2-7; D is possibly TRBD2 (5 bases). The CDR3 has 13 residues. V dropped 1 base and J dropped 3 bases, with 8 bases sitting between them. Germline assignment: CDR1 SGHRS and CDR2 YFSETQ. The CDR3 DNA follows: TGCGCCAGCAGCTTGATTCGGGGCTACGAGCAGTACTTC. Amino acid sequence: CASSLIRGYEQYF. Supplemented by reference TRBV5-1 and TRBJ2-7, the full variable domain reads KAGVTQTPRYLIKTRGQQVTLSCSPISGHRSVSWYQQTPGQGLQFLFEYFSETQRNKGNFPGRFSGRQFSNSRSEMNVSTLELGDSALYLCASSLIRGYEQYFGPGTRLTVT.

This clone was counted only a few times. CDR3 in DNA: TGTGCCAGCAGCGTTACTAGCGCTTACACAGATACGCAGTATTTT. Its translation: CASSVTSAYTDTQYF. This chain connects TRBV9 to TRBJ2-3, with 7 bases lining up with TRBD2. V lost 2 bases and J lost 2; bases outside the gene matches: 5. Germline V lookup: CDR1 SGDLS, CDR2 YYNGEE. This CDR3 spans 15 amino acids.

The chain's CDR3 is CASSLGAEQFF. CDR3 coding DNA: TGTGCCAGCAGCTTAGGGGCTGAGCAGTTCTTC. The chain employs TRBV7-3 and TRBJ2-1; possibly TRBD1 for D (5 bases). Deletions cut 2 bases from V and 9 bases from J, with 5 bases between. Germline V gives CDR1 SGHTA, CDR2 FQGTGA. The CDR3 has 11 residues.

This rearrangement joins TRBV12-2 to TRBJ2-3; the DNA was not compared with TRBD2, the D call given in the table. TRBV12-2 counts as a pseudogene. The CDR3 has 15 amino acids. CDR3 DNA sequence: TGTGCAAGTCGCCTAACGGCGGGGCGCCCAGATACGCAGTATTTT. Its protein product is CASRLTAGRPDTQYF.

The V gene is TRBV9, the J gene TRBJ2-1, with D perhaps matching TRBD1 (5 bases). The V gene's germline CDR1 is SGDLS and CDR2 YYNGEE. The V end was cut by 4 bases, the J end by 4 bases, with 15 bases between. This CDR3 has 15 amino acids. The CDR3 sequence: CASSHTGSPYNEQFF. In DNA form, the CDR3 reads TGTGCCAGCAGCCATACAGGATCCCCATACAATGAGCAGTTCTTC. Full variable domain (outside the CDR3, taken from reference TRBV9 and TRBJ2-1): DSGVTQTPKHLITATGQRVTLRCSPRSGDLSVYWYQQSLDQGLQFLIQYYNGEERAKGNILERFSAQQFPDLHSELNLSSLELGDSALYFCASSHTGSPYNEQFFGPGTRLTVL.

The chain uses TRBV11-2 and TRBJ2-2; no clear D gene. The CDR3 runs to 13 residues. Trimming left V 0 bases short and J 5 bases short, with 4 bases between. The germline V gene has CDR1 SGHAT and CDR2 FQNNGV. CDR3 loop: CASSLDLTGELFF. CDR3 DNA: TGTGCCAGCAGCTTAGATCTGACCGGGGAGCTGTTTTTT.

The rearrangement links TRBV5-6 to TRBJ2-1, with TRBD2 identical over 7 bases. Germline assignment: CDR1 SGHDT and CDR2 YYEEEE. Losses at the gene ends were 5 bases for V and 3 bases for J; bases not matched to a gene: 8. The CDR3 sequence is 15 residues long. The CDR3, as DNA: TGTGCCAGCAGGTGGCGGGGGAGAAACTACAATGAGCAGTTCTTC. Encoded protein: CASRWRGRNYNEQFF.

This chain joins TRBV27 and TRBJ1-4; 7 bases agree with TRBD1. Germline V gene lookup returns CDR1 MNHEY and CDR2 SMNVEV (reference sequence). J gave up 4 bases and V 6 bases, and 14 bases lay outside the gene matches. This CDR3 spans 17 amino acids. This chain's CDR3 is CASSPTQGGLLNEKLFF. The CDR3 DNA is TGTGCCAGCAGCCCGACCCAAGGGGGCCTCCTTAATGAAAAACTGTTTTTT.

There are a few counts of this clone. The rearrangement joins TRBV14 to TRBJ1-1, with D possibly being TRBD1 (5 bases). V lost 3 bases and J 4 bases, leaving 15 bases between the germline ends. The CDR3 runs to 15 residues. Germline values: CDR1 SGHDN, CDR2 FVKESK. In DNA, the CDR3 is TGTGCCAGCAGCCACGAAGGGGTTTGGGGCACTGAAGCTTTCTTT. Its translation: CASSHEGVWGTEAFF.

The gene calls are TRBV9 and TRBJ2-1; TRBD2 matches at 9 bases. V lost 3 bases to trimming and J lost 5 bases; unmatched junction nucleotides: 18. Germline V gives CDR1 SGDLS, CDR2 YYNGEE. There are 19 residues in the CDR3. CDR3 coding DNA: TGTGCCAGCAGCGATGACCCTCGGCTAGCGGGGCCGGGGCACAATGAGCAGTTCTTC. Amino acid sequence: CASSDDPRLAGPGHNEQFF.

This chain joins TRBV5-6 and TRBJ1-2, with no clear D. Looked up from germline, CDR1 is SGHDT and CDR2 is YYEEEE. Trimming cost V 1 base and J 4 bases, with 8 bases left between them. The CDR3 has 13 residues. CDR3: CASSLLGIYGYTF. For the CDR3, the DNA is TGTGCCAGCAGCTTGCTCGGGATCTATGGCTACACCTTC.

The chain has TRBV13 and TRBJ1-2; D call uncertain. Germline assignment: CDR1 PRHDT and CDR2 FYEKMQ (reference sequence). CDR3 length equals 15 residues. V was shortened by 0 bases and J by 4 bases, with 12 bases between the two germline ends. CDR3 coding DNA: TGTGCCAGCAGCTTAGGGCTCTTCTCCGGCTATGGCTACACCTTC. Its protein product is CASSLGLFSGYGYTF.

The rearrangement links TRBV4-3 to TRBJ2-7, with D possibly being TRBD1 (6 bases). Germline V CDR1 and CDR2: LGHNA, YSLEER. The CDR3 is made up of 14 amino acids. V was pared by 5 bases and J by 0 bases, with 11 bases between. The DNA of the CDR3 is TGCGCCAGCAGCTTACGAGGGGGCTCCTACGAGCAGTACTTC. This codes for CASSLRGGSYEQYF.

The chain joins TRBV4-3 to TRBJ2-7; 8 bases line up with TRBD1. The germline CDR1 and CDR2 sequences are LGHNA and YSLEER. The CDR3 extends over 15 amino acids. V lost 3 bases, J lost 4 bases, and 8 bases stayed unmatched. For the CDR3, the DNA is TGCGCCAGCAGCCAGGCCGGGACAGGCCAATACGAGCAGTACTTC. This gives the protein CASSQAGTGQYEQYF.

This clone has more than one count but fewer than ten. CDR3 amino acids: CASSIASGGVGELFF. CDR3 nucleotide sequence: TGTGCCAGTAGTATAGCTAGCGGGGGAGTCGGGGAGCTGTTTTTT. This chain connects TRBV19 to TRBJ2-2, with 10 bases matching TRBD2. With V trimmed by 1 base and J by 7 bases, 3 bases remained unmatched. The CDR3 is 15 residues long. From germline, CDR1 is LNHDA and CDR2 SQIVND (reference sequence).

V gene TRBV7-8 combines with J gene TRBJ2-7; 10 bases are shared with TRBD2. The CDR3 runs 14 residues. V lost 5 bases and J lost 3; bases outside the gene matches: 4. Germline V gives CDR1 SGHVS, CDR2 FQNEAQ. The CDR3 nucleotides read TGTGCCAGCAGCCCTTGGACTAGCGGCTACGAGCAGTACTTC. Translation gives CASSPWTSGYEQYF.

CDR3 nucleotides: TGCGCCAGGGGGACTTTTCCCCACACAGATACGCAGTATTTT. This encodes CARGTFPHTDTQYF. V usage is TRBV5-1 and J usage is TRBJ2-3, with D possibly matching TRBD2 (6 bases). V was cut by 8 bases and J by 2 bases, with 15 bases left in between. Germline V lookup: CDR1 SGHRS, CDR2 YFSETQ. This CDR3 spans 14 amino acids.

This clone showed up just a few times. CDR3 loop: CASGGLAGSGSSEETQYF. The CDR3 DNA reads TGTGCCAGTGGGGGACTAGCGGGGTCAGGTAGTTCGGAAGAGACCCAGTACTTC. V gene TRBV27 combines with J gene TRBJ2-5; 13 nucleotides align to TRBD2. CDR1 MNHEY and CDR2 SMNVEV come from the germline V gene (reference sequence). The J segment lost 3 bases and the V segment lost 9 bases, leaving 16 bases of the junction unmatched. The CDR3 extends over 18 amino acids.

This clone appeared a few times. The J gene is TRBJ2-3, the V gene TRBV5-8; possible D gene TRBD1, 6 bases. Germline loops: CDR1 SGHTS, CDR2 YDEGEE. Trimming stripped 1 base from V and 6 bases from J, with 18 bases between. The CDR3 runs to 16 residues. CDR3 coding DNA: TGTGCCAGCAGCTTGTACTCGGCAGGGGCAGCCGATACGCAGTATTTT. Protein sequence: CASSLYSAGAADTQYF.